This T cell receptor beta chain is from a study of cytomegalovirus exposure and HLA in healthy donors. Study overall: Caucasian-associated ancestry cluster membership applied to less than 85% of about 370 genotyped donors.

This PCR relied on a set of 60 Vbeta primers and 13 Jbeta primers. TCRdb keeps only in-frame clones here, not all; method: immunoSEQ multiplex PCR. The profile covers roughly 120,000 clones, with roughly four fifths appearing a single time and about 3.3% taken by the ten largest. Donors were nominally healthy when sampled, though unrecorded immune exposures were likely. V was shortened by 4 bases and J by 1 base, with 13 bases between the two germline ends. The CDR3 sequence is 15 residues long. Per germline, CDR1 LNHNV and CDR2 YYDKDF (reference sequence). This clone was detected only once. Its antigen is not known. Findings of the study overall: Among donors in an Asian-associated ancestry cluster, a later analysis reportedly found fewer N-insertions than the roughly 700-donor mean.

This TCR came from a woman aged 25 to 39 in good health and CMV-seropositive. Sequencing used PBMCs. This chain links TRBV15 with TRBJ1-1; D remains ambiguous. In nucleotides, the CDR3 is TGTGCCACCAGCACCCACGGGAGACAGAACACTGAAGCTTTCTTT. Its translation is CATSTHGRQNTEAFF.